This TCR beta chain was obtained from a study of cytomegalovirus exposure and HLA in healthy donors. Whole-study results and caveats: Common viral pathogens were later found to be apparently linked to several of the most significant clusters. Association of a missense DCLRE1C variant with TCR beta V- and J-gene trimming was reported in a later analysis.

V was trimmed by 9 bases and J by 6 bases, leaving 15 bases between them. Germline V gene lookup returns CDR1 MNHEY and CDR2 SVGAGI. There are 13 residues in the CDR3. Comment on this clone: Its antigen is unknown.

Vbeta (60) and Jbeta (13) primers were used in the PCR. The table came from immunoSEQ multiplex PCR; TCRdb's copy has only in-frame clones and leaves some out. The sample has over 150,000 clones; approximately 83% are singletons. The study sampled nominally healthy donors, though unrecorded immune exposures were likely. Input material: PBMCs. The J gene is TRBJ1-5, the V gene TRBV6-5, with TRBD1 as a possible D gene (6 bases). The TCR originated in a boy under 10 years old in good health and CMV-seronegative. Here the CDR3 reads CASTQGRGQPQHF. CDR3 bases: TGTGCCAGTACACAGGGTCGGGGTCAGCCCCAGCATTTT.